This T cell receptor beta chain appears in the sequencing data of a study of glioma-infiltrating T cells. Background on the study: Glioma patients had dexamethasone for six or fewer days before surgery. Study-wide results and limits: A blood CDR3 motif signature was depleted in highly divergent patients.

As regards this clonotype: The target antigen is unknown. This may be a read error, as it is one base from a much larger clone.

Amplification of TCR alpha and beta CDR3 regions from RNA used iRepertoire nested multiplex PCR. TCRdb reanalysed the multiplex PCR reads using MiXCR and keeps one entry per CDR3 protein. Of about 410,000 distinct CDR3 sequences in the sample, around 38% were seen once. Sequenced input: glioma tissue, nonneoplastic brain tissue, or PBMCs (not recorded which). This clonotype was sampled from a human donor with low-grade glioma or glioblastoma, undergoing nonglioma brain surgery, or in good health (not recorded which).

The DNA for the CDR3 is TGTGCCAGCATACCCTTAGCGTCCCAAGGCGCAGATACGCAGTATTTT. Its protein product is CASIPLASQGADTQYF. The V call is TRBV6-2 or TRBV6-3, the J call TRBJ2-3, with a possible D match to TRBD2 (5 bases). In germline, CDR1 is MNHEY, CDR2 SVGEGT. The ends were cut back, 7 bases at V and 4 bases at J, with 21 bases in the middle. The CDR3 totals 16 residues.